The sequence of this TCR beta chain was determined in a study of blood T cell repertoires in COVID-19. Study summary: There were acute and convalescent COVID-19 samples, and they came from the United States, Italy and Spain.

Sequencing used immunoSEQ multiplex PCR; TCRdb keeps in-frame clones, though not all of them. The sample records fewer than 250,000 clones, approximately 91% being singletons. The CDR3 covers 13 residues. CDR1 SGHKS and CDR2 YYEKEE come from the germline V gene (reference sequence). Trimming removed 0 bases from V and 7 bases from J, with 8 bases in between. Sequenced input: peripheral blood. The sequence derives from a man aged 30-40 years with COVID-19, enrolled during active disease. The chain recombines TRBV5-5 with TRBJ1-5; D gene uncertain. CDR3 residues: CASSLDSVQPQHF. DNA for the CDR3: TGTGCCAGCAGCTTGGATTCGGTACAGCCCCAGCATTTT.